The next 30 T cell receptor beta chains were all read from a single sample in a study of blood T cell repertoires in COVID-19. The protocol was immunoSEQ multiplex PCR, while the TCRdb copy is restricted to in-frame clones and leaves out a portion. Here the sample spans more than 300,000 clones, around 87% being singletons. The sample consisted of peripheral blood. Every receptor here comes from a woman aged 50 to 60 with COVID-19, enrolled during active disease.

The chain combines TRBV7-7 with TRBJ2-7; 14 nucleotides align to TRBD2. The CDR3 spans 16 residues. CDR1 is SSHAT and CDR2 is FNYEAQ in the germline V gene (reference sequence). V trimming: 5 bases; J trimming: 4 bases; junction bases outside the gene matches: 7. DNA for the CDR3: TGTGCCAGCAGCCCTATGACTAGCGGGGGGGAATACGAGCAGTACTTC. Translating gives CASSPMTSGGEYEQYF.

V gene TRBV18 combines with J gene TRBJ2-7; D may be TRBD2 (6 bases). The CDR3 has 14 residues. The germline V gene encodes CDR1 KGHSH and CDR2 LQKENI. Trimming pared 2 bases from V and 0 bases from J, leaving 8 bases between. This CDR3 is CASSPTRDSYEQYF. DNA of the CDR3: TGTGCCAGCTCACCAACGCGGGACTCCTACGAGCAGTACTTC.

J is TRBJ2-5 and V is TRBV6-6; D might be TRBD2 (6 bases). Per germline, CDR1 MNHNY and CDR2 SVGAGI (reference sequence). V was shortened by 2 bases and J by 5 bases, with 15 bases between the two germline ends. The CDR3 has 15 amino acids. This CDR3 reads CASSYRSGGVETQYF. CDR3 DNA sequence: TGTGCCAGCAGTTACCGCTCCGGAGGGGTGGAGACCCAGTACTTC.

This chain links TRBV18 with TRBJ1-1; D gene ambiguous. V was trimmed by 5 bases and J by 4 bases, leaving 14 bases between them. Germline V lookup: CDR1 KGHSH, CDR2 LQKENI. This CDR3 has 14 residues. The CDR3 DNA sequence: TGTGCCAGCTCAGCCGACTGGCGGGGCACTGAAGCTTTCTTT. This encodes CASSADWRGTEAFF.

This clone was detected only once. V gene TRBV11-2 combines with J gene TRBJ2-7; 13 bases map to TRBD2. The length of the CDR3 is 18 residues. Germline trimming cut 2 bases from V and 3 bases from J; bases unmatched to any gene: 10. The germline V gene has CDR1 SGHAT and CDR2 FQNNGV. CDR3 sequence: CASSLRRLAGGSDYEQYF. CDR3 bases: TGTGCCAGCAGCTTACGAAGACTAGCGGGAGGTTCGGACTACGAGCAGTACTTC.

The CDR3 protein is CAISENPLTGATEAFF. The CDR3 DNA sequence: TGTGCCATCAGTGAGAATCCCTTGACCGGAGCCACTGAAGCTTTCTTT. The V call is TRBV10-3, the J call TRBJ1-1; D is undetermined. V shed 2 bases and J shed 4 bases, with 17 bases lying between them. Germline values: CDR1 ENHRY, CDR2 SYGVKD. The CDR3 consists of 16 residues.

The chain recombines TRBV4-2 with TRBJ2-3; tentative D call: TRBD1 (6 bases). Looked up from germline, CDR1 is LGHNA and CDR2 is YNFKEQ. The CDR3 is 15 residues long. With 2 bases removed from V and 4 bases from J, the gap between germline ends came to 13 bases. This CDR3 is CASSQRPGAPDTQYF. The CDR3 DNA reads TGTGCCAGCAGCCAACGCCCAGGGGCCCCAGATACGCAGTATTTT.

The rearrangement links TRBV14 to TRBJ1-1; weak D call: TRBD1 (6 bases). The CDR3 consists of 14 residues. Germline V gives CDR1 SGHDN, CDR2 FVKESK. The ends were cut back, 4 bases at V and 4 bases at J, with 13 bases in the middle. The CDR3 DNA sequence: TGTGCCAGCAGCCTCGGACAGTTAGTCACTGAAGCTTTCTTT. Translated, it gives CASSLGQLVTEAFF.

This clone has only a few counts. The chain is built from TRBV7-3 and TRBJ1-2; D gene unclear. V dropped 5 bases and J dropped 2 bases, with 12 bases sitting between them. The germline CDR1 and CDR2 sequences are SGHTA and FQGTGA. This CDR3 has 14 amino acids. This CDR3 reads CASSHGDGNYGYTF. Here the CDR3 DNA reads TGTGCCAGCAGCCATGGTGATGGCAACTATGGCTACACCTTC.

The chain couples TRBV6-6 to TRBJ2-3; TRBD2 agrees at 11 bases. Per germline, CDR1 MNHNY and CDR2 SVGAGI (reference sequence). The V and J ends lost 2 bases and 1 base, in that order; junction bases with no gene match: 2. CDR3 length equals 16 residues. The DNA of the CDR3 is TGTGCCAGCAGTTACCTACTAGCGGGGGGCACAGATACGCAGTATTTT. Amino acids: CASSYLLAGGTDTQYF.

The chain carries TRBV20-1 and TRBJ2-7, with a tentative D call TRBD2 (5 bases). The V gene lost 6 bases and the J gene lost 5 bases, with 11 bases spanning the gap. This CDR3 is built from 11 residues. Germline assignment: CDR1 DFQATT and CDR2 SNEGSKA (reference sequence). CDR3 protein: CSAQREHEQYF. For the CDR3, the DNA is TGCAGTGCGCAAAGGGAGCACGAGCAGTACTTC.

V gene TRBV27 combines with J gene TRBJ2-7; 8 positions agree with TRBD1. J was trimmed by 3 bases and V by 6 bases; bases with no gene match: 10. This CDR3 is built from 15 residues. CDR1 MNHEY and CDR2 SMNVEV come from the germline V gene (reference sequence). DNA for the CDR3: TGTGCCAGCAGGATGTCCGGTGACAGGGGCTACGAGCAGTACTTC. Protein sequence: CASRMSGDRGYEQYF.

The CDR3 is CSVSPNLAGGLTDTQYF. The CDR3 DNA is TGCAGCGTTTCCCCAAACTTAGCGGGAGGACTCACAGATACGCAGTATTTT. This chain joins TRBV29-1 and TRBJ2-3; 10 nucleotides align to TRBD2. The CDR3 totals 17 residues. Germline V gene lookup returns CDR1 SQVTM and CDR2 ANQGSEA. V dropped 5 bases and J dropped 2; count of bases not matched to a gene: 13.

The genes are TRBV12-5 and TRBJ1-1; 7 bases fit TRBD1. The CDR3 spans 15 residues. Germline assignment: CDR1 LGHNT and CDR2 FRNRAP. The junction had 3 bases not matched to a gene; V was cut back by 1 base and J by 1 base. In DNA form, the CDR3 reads TGTGCTAGTGGTTTGGCACAGGGGAAGAACACTGAAGCTTTCTTT. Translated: CASGLAQGKNTEAFF.

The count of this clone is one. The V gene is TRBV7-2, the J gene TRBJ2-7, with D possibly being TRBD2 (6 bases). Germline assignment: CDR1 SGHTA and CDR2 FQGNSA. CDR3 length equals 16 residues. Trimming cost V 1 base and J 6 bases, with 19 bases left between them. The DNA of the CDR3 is TGTGCCAGCAGCTTAGGCATCGGGAGTAGTACTGTCGAGCAGTACTTC. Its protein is CASSLGIGSSTVEQYF.

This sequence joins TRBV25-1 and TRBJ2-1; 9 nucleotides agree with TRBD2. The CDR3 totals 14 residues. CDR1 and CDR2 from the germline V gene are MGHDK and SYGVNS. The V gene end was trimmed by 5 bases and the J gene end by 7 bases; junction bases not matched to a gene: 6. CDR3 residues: CASSLAGIRNEQFF. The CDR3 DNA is TGTGCCAGCAGTCTAGCGGGAATAAGGAATGAGCAGTTCTTC.

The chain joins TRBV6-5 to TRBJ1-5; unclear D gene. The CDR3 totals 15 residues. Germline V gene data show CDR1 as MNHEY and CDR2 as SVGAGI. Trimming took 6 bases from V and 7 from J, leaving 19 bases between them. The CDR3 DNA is TGTGCCAGCAGGCCCGCCGCGGCTGTTACGCAGCCCCAGCATTTT. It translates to CASRPAAAVTQPQHF.

The CDR3 DNA is TGTGCCAGCAGTGAAGCGGCCAGGGGTGTAAACACCATATATTTT. This codes for CASSEAARGVNTIYF. This chain connects TRBV6-1 to TRBJ1-3, with a tentative D call TRBD1 (6 bases). The germline gives CDR1 MNHNS, CDR2 SASEGT. This CDR3 contains 15 residues. Trimming left V 0 bases short and J 6 bases short, with 12 bases between.

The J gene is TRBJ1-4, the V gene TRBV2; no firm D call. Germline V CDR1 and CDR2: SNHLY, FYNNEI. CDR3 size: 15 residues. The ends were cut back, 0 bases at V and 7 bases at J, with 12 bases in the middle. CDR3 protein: CASSEAGVVSEKLFF. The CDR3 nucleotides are TGTGCCAGCAGTGAAGCGGGAGTGGTTTCTGAAAAACTGTTTTTT.

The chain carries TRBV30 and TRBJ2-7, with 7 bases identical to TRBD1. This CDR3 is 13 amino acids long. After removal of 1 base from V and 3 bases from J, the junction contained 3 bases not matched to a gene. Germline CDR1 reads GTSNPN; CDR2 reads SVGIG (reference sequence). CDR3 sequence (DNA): TGTGCCTGGAGTGGGACAGGAGTCTACGAGCAGTACTTC. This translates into CAWSGTGVYEQYF.

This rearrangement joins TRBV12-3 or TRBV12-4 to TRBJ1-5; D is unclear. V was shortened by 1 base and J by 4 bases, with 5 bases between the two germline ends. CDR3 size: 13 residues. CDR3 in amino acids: CASSLELNQPQHF. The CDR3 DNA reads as TGTGCCAGCAGTTTAGAGCTGAATCAGCCCCAGCATTTT.

As DNA, the CDR3 is TGTGCCATCAGTCGAGGAACCGGGACAGGGGGCGACGAGCAGTACTTC. It specifies CAISRGTGTGGDEQYF. This rearrangement joins TRBV10-3 to TRBJ2-7, with TRBD1 identical over 12 bases. The CDR3 extends over 16 amino acids. The germline V gene encodes CDR1 ENHRY and CDR2 SYGVKD. Trimming at V came to 5 bases and at J to 5 bases, leaving 10 bases not matched to a gene.

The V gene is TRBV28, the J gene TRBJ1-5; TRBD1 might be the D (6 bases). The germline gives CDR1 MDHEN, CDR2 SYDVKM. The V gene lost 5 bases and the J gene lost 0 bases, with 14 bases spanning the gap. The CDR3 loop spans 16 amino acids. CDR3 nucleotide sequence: TGTGCCAGCAGTCTCGGGGGGGCTTATAGCAATCAGCCCCAGCATTTT. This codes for CASSLGGAYSNQPQHF.

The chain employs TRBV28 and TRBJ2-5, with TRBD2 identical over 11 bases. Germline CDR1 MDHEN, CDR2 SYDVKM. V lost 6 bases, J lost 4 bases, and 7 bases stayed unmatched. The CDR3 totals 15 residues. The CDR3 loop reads CASSRPTSGIETQYF. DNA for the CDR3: TGTGCCAGCAGCCGGCCGACTAGCGGGATAGAGACCCAGTACTTC.

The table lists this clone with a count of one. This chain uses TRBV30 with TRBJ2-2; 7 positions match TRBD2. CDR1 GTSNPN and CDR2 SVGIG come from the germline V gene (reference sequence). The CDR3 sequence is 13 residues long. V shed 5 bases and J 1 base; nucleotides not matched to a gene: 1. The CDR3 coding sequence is TGTGCCTGGTCTAGCGGGAACACCGGGGAGCTGTTTTTT. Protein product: CAWSSGNTGELFF. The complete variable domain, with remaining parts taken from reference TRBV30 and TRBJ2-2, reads SQTIHQWPATLVQPVGSPLSLECTVEGTSNPNLYWYRQAAGRGLQLLFYSVGIGQISSEVPQNLSASRPQDRQFILSSKKLLLSDSGFYLCAWSSGNTGELFFGEGSRLTVL.

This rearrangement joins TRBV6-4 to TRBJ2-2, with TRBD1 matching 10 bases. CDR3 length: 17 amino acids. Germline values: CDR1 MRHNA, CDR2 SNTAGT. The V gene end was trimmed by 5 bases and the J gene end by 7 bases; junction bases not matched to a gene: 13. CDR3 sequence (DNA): TGTGCCAGCAGTTTTAAACCGGGACAGGGGATAAACGGGGAGCTGTTTTTT. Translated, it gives CASSFKPGQGINGELFF.

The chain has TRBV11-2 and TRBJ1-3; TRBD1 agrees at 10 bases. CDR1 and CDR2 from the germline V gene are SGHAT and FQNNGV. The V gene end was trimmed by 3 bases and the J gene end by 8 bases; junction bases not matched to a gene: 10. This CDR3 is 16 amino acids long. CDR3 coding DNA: TGTGCCAGCAGCTTCAATTTGGGGGACAGGGGAGACACCATATATTTT. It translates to CASSFNLGDRGDTIYF.

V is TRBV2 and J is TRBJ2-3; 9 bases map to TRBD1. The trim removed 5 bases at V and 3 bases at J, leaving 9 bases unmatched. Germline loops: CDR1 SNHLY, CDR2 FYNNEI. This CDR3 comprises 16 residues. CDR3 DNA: TGTGCCAGCAGTTCGGGACAGGGTAGGTGGACAGATACGCAGTATTTT. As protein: CASSSGQGRWTDTQYF.

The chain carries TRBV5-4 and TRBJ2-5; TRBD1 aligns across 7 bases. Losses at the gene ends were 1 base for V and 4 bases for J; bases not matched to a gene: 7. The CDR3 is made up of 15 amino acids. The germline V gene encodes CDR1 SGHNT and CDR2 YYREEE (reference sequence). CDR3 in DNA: TGTGCCAGCAGCTTGAGGGGGCGCGGATTAGAGACCCAGTACTTC. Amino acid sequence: CASSLRGRGLETQYF.

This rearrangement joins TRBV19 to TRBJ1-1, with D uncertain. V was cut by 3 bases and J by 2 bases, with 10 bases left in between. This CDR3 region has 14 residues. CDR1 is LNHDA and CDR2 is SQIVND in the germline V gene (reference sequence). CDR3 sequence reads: CASSIVARNTEAFF. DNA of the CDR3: TGTGCCAGTAGTATTGTGGCTCGAAACACTGAAGCTTTCTTT.